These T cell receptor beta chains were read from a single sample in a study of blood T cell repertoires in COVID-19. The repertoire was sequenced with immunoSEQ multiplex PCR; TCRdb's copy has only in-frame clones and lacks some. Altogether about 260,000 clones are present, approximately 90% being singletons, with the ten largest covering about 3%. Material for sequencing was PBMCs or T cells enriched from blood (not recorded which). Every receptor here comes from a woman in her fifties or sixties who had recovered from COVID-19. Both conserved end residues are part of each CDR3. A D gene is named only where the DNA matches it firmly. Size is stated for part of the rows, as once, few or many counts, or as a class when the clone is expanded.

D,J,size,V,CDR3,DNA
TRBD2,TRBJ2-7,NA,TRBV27,CASSSPGLLYEQYF,TGTGCCAGCAGTTCCCCGGGACTACTATACGAGCAGTACTTC
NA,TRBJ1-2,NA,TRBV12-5,CASGDSGYGYTF,TGTGCTAGTGGCGACTCAGGGTATGGCTACACCTTC
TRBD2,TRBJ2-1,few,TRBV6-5,CASRRLSGRFNEQFF,TGTGCCAGCAGGAGACTTAGCGGGAGGTTCAATGAGCAGTTCTTC
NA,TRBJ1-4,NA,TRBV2,CASSLGAVEKLFF,TGTGCCAGCAGTTTGGGGGCAGTTGAAAAACTGTTTTTT
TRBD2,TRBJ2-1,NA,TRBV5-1,CASSRPLAENNEQFF,TGCGCCAGCAGCAGACCCCTAGCGGAAAACAATGAGCAGTTCTTC
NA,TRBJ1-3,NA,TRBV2,CASSQYAGNTIYF,TGTGCCAGCAGTCAGTATGCAGGAAACACCATATATTTT
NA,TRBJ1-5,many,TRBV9,CASSVGQGSNQPQHF,TGTGCCAGCAGCGTAGGGCAGGGAAGCAATCAGCCCCAGCATTTT
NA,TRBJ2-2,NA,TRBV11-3,CASSYRVTGELFF,TGTGCCAGCAGTTACAGGGTCACCGGGGAGCTGTTTTTT
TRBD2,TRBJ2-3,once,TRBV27,CASSYSGRPDTQYF,TGTGCCAGCAGTTACAGCGGGAGACCAGATACGCAGTATTTT
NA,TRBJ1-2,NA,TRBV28,CASRVPSNYGYTF,TGTGCCAGCCGCGTACCCTCTAACTATGGCTACACCTTC
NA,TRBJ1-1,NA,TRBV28,CASSFRALEAFF,TGTGCCAGCAGTTTCAGGGCTCTTGAAGCTTTCTTT
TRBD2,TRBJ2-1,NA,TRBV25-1,CASSDPRTSGYYNEQFF,TGTGCCAGCAGTGATCCCCGAACTAGCGGCTATTACAATGAGCAGTTCTTC
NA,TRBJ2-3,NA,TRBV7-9,CASSFVPNPPPDTQYF,TGTGCCAGCAGCTTTGTCCCTAATCCCCCCCCAGATACGCAGTATTTT
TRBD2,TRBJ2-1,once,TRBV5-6,CASSPERERTYNEQFF,TGTGCCAGCAGCCCCGAGCGGGAGCGAACCTACAATGAGCAGTTCTTC
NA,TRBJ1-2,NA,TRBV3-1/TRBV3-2,CASSDSATNYGYTF,TGTGCCAGCAGCGACAGCGCTACTAACTATGGCTACACCTTC
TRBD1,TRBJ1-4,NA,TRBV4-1,CASSQGDYPDRGDEKLFF,TGCGCCAGCAGCCAAGGGGACTATCCGGACAGGGGGGATGAAAAACTGTTTTTT
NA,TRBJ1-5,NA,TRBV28,CASRTANQPQHF,TGTGCCAGCCGGACAGCTAATCAGCCCCAGCATTTT
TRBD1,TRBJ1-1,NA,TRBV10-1,CASTKRTGGKMNTEAFF,TGCGCCAGCACAAAAAGGACAGGGGGGAAAATGAACACTGAAGCTTTCTTT
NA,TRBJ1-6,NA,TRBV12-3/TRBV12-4,CASSLRERSPLHF,TGTGCCAGCAGTTTACGGGAGCGTTCACCCCTCCACTTT
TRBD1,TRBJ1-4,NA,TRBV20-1,CSASRGQSKNEKLFF,TGCAGTGCTAGTCGGGGACAGTCAAAAAATGAAAAACTGTTTTTT
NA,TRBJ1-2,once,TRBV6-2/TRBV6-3,CASSYSARARRVDYGYTF,TGTGCCAGCAGTTACTCGGCGCGGGCGCGTAGGGTTGATTATGGCTACACCTTC
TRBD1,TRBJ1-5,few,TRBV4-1,CASSPLDRAQPQHF,TGCGCCAGCAGCCCCTTAGACAGGGCTCAGCCCCAGCATTTT
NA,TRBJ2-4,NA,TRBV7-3,CASSSLSAKNIQYF,TGTGCCAGCAGCTCCCTCTCTGCCAAAAACATTCAGTACTTC
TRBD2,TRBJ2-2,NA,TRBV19,CASNSGRAVGELFF,TGTGCCAGCAACAGCGGGAGGGCCGTCGGGGAGCTGTTTTTT
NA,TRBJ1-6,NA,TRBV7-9,CASSLPQVGSPLHF,TGTGCCAGCAGCTTACCGCAGGTCGGATCACCCCTCCACTTT
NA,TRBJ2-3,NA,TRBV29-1,CSVDGKAADTQYF,TGCAGCGTTGACGGCAAGGCGGCAGATACGCAGTATTTT
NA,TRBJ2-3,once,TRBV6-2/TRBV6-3,CASSYSHHSDTQYF,TGTGCCAGCAGTTACTCGCACCACTCAGATACGCAGTATTTT
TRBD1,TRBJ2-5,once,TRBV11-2,CASTAVQGPETQYF,TGTGCCAGCACCGCTGTACAGGGGCCCGAGACCCAGTACTTC
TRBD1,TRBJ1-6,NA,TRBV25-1,CASSGVGTGHNSPLHF,TGTGCCAGCAGTGGAGTAGGGACAGGGCATAATTCACCCCTCCACTTT
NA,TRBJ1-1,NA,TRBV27,CASSLSATKTAEAFF,TGTGCCAGCAGTTTATCGGCCACCAAGACAGCAGAAGCTTTCTTT
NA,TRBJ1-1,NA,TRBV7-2,CASSLWSGVAAEAFF,TGTGCCAGCAGCTTATGGTCGGGAGTGGCGGCTGAAGCTTTCTTT
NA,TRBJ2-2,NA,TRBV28,CATKRGGTGELFF,TGTGCCACCAAAAGGGGGGGCACCGGGGAGCTGTTTTTT
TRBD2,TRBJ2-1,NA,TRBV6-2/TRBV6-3,CASSHPGVAGVNYNEQFF,TGTGCCAGCAGCCACCCTGGGGTGGCGGGAGTGAACTACAATGAGCAGTTCTTC
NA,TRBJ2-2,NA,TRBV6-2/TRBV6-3,CASRPLGQATGELFF,TGTGCCAGCAGACCTCTTGGGCAGGCCACCGGGGAGCTGTTTTTT
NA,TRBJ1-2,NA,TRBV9,CASSVGGMVGGYTF,TGTGCCAGCAGCGTGGGGGGAATGGTCGGTGGCTACACCTTC
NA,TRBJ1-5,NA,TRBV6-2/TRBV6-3,CASSYPSSGGNQPQHF,TGTGCCAGCAGTTACCCTTCGTCTGGGGGGAATCAGCCCCAGCATTTT
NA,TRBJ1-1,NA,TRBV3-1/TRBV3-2,CASSSYSGNTEAFF,TGTGCCAGCAGCTCTTACAGCGGCAACACTGAAGCTTTCTTT
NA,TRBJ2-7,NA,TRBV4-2,CASSQAVGRGLVSSYEQYF,TGTGCCAGCAGCCAAGCGGTTGGCAGGGGATTGGTTAGCTCCTACGAGCAGTACTTC
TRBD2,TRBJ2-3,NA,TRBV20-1,CSASKTSGLNTQYF,TGCAGTGCTAGTAAGACTAGCGGACTTAATACGCAGTATTTT
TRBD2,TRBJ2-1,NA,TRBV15,CATSRMRLAGISYNEQFF,TGTGCCACCAGCAGGATGCGACTAGCGGGAATCTCCTACAATGAGCAGTTCTTC
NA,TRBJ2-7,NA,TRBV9,CASSVASGEAYEQYF,TGTGCCAGCAGCGTAGCCAGCGGAGAAGCTTACGAGCAGTACTTC
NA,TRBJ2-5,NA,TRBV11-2,CASSLWRGPAETQYF,TGTGCCAGCAGCTTATGGCGGGGCCCGGCGGAGACCCAGTACTTC
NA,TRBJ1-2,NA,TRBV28,CASSLYAGRYGYTF,TGTGCCAGCAGTTTATATGCAGGGCGCTATGGCTACACCTTC
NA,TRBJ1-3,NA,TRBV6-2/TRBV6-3,CASSYSSYGNTIYF,TGTGCCAGCAGTTACTCGTCTTATGGAAACACCATATATTTT
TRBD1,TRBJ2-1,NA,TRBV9,CASSGGTGPLNEQFF,TGTGCCAGCAGCGGTGGGACAGGACCCCTCAATGAGCAGTTCTTC
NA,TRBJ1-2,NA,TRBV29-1,CSVNVGTVTHTF,TGCAGCGTTAACGTCGGAACAGTTACCCACACCTTC
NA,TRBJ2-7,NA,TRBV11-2,CASSLRALPLTTYEQYF,TGTGCCAGCAGCCTCAGAGCACTACCCCTCACTACTTACGAGCAGTACTTC
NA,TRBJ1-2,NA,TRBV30,CAWSYLQNYGYTF,TGTGCCTGGAGTTATTTACAGAACTATGGCTACACCTTC
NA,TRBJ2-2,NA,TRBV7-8,CASSREDSSTGELFF,TGTGCCAGCAGCCGGGAGGACAGCTCGACCGGGGAGCTGTTTTTT
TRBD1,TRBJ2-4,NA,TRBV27,CASSLGTAKNIQYF,TGTGCCAGCAGTTTAGGGACAGCGAAAAACATTCAGTACTTC
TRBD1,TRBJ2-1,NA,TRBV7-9,CASSSRDRRYTRDEQFF,TGTGCCAGCAGCAGCCGGGACAGGAGATATACAAGGGATGAGCAGTTCTTC
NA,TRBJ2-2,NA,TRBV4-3,CASSQVWDLVNTGELFF,TGCGCCAGCAGCCAAGTGTGGGACTTAGTAAACACCGGGGAGCTGTTTTTT
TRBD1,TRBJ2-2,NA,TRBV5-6,CASSLVVTGSHGELFF,TGTGCCAGCAGCTTGGTTGTGACAGGGAGTCACGGGGAGCTGTTTTTT